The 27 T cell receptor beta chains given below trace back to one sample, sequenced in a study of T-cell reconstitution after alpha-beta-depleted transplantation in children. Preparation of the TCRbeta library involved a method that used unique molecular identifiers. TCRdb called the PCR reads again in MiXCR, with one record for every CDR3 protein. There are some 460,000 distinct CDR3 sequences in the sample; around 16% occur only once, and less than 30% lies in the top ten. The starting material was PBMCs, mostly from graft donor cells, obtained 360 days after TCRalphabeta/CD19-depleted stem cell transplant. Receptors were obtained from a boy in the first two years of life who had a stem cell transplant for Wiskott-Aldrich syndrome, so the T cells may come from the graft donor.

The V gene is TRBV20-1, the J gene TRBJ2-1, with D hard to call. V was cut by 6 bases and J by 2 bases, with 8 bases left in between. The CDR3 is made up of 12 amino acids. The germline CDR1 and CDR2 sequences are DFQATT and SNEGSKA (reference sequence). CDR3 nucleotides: TGCAGTGCCCGACGCGCCTACAATGAGCAGTTCTTC. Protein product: CSARRAYNEQFF.

CDR3: CASSPRVGFSTDTQYF. DNA for the CDR3: TGTGCCAGCAGCCCCCGCGTAGGCTTTAGCACAGATACGCAGTATTTT. The chain recombines TRBV12-3 or TRBV12-4 with TRBJ2-3; D is ambiguous. The length of the CDR3 is 16 residues. V was pared by 6 bases and J by 0 bases, with 16 bases between.

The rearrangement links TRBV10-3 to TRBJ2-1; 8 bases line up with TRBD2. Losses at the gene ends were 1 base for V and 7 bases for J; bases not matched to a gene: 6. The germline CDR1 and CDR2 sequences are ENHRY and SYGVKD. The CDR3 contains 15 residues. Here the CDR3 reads CAISEYQAGANEQFF. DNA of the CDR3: TGTGCCATCAGTGAGTACCAAGCGGGAGCAAATGAGCAGTTCTTC.

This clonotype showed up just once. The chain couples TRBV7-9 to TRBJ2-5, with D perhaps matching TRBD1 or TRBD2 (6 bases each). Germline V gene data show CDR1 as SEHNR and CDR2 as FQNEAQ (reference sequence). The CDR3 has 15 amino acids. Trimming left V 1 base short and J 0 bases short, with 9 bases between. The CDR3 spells CASSLEGGYQETQYF. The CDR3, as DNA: TGTGCCAGCAGCTTAGAAGGGGGGTACCAAGAGACCCAGTACTTC.

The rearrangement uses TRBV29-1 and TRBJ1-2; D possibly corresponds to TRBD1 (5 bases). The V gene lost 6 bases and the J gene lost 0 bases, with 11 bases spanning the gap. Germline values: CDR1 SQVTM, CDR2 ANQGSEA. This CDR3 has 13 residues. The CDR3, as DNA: TGCAGCGTAAGCCAGGGCCCTAACTATGGCTACACCTTC. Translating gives CSVSQGPNYGYTF.

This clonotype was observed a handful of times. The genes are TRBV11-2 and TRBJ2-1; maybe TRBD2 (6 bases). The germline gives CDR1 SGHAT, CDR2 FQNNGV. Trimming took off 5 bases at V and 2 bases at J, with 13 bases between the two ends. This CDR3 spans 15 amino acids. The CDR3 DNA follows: TGTGCCAGCAGCACGTATGGGGGGACCTACAATGAGCAGTTCTTC. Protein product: CASSTYGGTYNEQFF.

CDR3 nucleotides: TGCAGTGCTAGAGCCGGGACATATGAAAAACTGTTTTTT. Its protein is CSARAGTYEKLFF. This chain links TRBV20-1 with TRBJ1-4; a weak D match, TRBD1 (6 bases). The CDR3 is made up of 13 amino acids. Germline CDR1 is DFQATT and CDR2 is SNEGSKA (reference sequence). V lost 1 base and J lost 6, with 9 bases in between.

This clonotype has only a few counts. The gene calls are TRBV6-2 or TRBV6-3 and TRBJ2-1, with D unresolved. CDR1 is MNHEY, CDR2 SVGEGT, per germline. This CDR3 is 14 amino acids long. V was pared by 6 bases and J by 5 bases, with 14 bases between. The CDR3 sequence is CASRGRVRNNEQFF. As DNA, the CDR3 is TGTGCCAGCAGGGGCCGAGTCAGGAACAATGAGCAGTTCTTC.

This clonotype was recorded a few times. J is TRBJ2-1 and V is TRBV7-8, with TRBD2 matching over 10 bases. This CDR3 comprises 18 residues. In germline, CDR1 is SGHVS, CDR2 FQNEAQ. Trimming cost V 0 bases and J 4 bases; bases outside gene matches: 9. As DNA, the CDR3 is TGTGCCAGCAGCTTAGCGGAAATAGCGGGGGGCTGGTACAATGAGCAGTTCTTC. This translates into CASSLAEIAGGWYNEQFF.

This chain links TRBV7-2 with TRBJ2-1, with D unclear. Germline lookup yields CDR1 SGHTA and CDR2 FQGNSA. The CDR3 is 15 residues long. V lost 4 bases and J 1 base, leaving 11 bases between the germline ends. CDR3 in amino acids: CASSSKDGSYNEQFF. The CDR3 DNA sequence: TGTGCCAGCAGCTCAAAGGACGGTTCCTACAATGAGCAGTTCTTC.

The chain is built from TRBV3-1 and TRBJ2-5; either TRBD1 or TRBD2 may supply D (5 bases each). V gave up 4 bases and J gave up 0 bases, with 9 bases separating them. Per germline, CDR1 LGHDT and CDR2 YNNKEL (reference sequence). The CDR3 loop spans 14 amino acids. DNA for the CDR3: TGTGCCAGCAGCCTTTTGGGGGACCAAGAGACCCAGTACTTC. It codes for CASSLLGDQETQYF.

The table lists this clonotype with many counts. The CDR3 spells CASSAQPGTGSGELFF. DNA of the CDR3: TGTGCCAGCAGTGCTCAACCCGGGACAGGGTCCGGGGAGCTGTTTTTT. V and J are TRBV6-1 and TRBJ2-2; 9 bases agree with TRBD1. CDR1 and CDR2 from the germline V gene are MNHNS and SASEGT. Trimming removed 4 bases from V and 6 bases from J; junction bases left unmatched: 9. The CDR3 has 16 residues.

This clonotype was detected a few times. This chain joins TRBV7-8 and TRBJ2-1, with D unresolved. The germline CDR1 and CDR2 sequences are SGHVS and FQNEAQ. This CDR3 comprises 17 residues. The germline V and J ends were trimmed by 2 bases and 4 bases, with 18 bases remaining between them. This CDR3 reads CASSLWGSGRIYNEQFF. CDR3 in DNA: TGTGCCAGCAGCTTATGGGGTTCGGGCAGGATTTACAATGAGCAGTTCTTC.

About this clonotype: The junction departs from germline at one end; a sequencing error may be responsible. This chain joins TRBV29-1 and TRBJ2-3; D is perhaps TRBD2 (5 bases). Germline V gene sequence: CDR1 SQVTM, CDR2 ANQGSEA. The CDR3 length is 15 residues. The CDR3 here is CSVSLPRAITDMQYF. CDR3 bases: TGCAGCGTCTCACTACCGCGGGCGATCACAGATATGCAGTATTTT.

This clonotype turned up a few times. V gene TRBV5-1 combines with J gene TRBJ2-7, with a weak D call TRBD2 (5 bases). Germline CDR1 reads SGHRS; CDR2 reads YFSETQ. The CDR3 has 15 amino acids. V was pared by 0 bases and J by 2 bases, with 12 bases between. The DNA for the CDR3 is TGCGCCAGCAGCTTGGGGGGAGTCGGCACCTACGAGCAGTACTTC. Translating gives CASSLGGVGTYEQYF. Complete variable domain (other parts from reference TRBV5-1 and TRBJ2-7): KAGVTQTPRYLIKTRGQQVTLSCSPISGHRSVSWYQQTPGQGLQFLFEYFSETQRNKGNFPGRFSGRQFSNSRSEMNVSTLELGDSALYLCASSLGGVGTYEQYFGPGTRLTVT.

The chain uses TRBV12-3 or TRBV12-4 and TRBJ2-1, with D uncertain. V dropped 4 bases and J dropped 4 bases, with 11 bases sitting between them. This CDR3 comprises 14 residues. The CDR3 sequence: CASSSFDGYNEQFF. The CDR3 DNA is TGTGCCAGCAGTTCCTTCGACGGGTACAATGAGCAGTTCTTC.

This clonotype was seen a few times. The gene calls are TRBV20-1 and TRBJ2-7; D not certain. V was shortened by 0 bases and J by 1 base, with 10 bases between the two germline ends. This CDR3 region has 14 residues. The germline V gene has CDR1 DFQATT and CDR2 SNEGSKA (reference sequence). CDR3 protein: CSAREGLGSYEQYF. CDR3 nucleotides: TGCAGTGCTAGAGAGGGGTTAGGATCCTACGAGCAGTACTTC.

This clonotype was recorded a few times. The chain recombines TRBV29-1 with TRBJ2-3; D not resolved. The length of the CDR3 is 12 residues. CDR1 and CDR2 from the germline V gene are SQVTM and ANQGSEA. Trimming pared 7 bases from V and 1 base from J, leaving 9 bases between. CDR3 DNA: TGCAGCGAGACGGACCGCACAGATACGCAGTATTTT. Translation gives CSETDRTDTQYF.

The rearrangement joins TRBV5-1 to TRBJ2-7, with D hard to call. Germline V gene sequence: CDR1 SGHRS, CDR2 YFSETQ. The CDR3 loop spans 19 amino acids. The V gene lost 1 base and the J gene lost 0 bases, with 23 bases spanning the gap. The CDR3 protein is CASSLFGLTLPKSSYEQYF. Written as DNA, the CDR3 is TGCGCCAGCAGCTTGTTTGGCCTGACACTCCCGAAATCCTCCTACGAGCAGTACTTC.

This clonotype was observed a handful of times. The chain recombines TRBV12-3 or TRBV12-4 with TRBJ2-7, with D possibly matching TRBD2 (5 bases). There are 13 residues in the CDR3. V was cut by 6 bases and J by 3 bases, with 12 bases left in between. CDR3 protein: CASRFAGVYEQYF. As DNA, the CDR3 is TGTGCCAGCAGGTTTGCGGGTGTCTACGAGCAGTACTTC.

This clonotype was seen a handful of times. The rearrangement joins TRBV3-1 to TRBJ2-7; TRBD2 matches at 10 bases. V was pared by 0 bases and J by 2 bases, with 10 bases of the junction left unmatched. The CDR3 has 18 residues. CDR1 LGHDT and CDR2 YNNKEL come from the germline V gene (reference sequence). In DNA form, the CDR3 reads TGTGCCAGCAGCCAAGATCTTTTGGGACTAGCGAAAACCTACGAGCAGTACTTC. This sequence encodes CASSQDLLGLAKTYEQYF.

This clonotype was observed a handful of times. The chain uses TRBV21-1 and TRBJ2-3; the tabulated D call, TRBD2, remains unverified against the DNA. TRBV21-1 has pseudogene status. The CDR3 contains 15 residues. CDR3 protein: CDSRIQRGMTDTQYF. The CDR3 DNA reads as TGTGACAGCAGAATCCAGCGGGGGATGACAGATACGCAGTATTTT.

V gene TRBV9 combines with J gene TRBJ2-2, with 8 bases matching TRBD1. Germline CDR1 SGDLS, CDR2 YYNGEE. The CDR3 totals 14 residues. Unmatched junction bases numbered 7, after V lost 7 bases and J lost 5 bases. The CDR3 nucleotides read TGTGCCAGCGGAATGGACAGGGCGACCGGGGAGCTGTTTTTT. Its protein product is CASGMDRATGELFF.

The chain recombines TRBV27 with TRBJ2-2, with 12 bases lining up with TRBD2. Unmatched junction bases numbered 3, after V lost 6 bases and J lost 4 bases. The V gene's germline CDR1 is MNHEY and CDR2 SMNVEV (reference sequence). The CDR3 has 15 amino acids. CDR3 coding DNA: TGTGCCAGCAGACTAGCGGGAGGTCGCACCGGGGAGCTGTTTTTT. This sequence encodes CASRLAGGRTGELFF.

The CDR3 region is CATSDGGGPSTDTQYF. DNA for the CDR3: TGTGCCACCAGTGATGGTGGGGGGCCCAGCACAGATACGCAGTATTTT. The rearrangement links TRBV24-1 to TRBJ2-3, with D tentatively TRBD1 or TRBD2 (6 bases each). CDR1 is KGHDR and CDR2 is SFDVKD in the germline V gene. The CDR3 spans 16 residues. Trimming took off 3 bases at V and 0 bases at J, with 12 bases between the two ends.

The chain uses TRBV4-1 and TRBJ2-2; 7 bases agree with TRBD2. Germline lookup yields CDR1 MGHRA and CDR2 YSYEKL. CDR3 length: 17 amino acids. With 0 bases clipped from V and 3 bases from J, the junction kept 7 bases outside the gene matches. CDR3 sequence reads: CASSQEGGYLHTGELFF. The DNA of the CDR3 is TGCGCCAGCAGCCAAGAGGGAGGGTACTTGCACACCGGGGAGCTGTTTTTT.

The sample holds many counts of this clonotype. In DNA form, the CDR3 reads TGTGCCAGCAGAAAACCGGGACAATCCTCTATTGCGAACACCGGGGAGCTGTTTTTT. This encodes CASRKPGQSSIANTGELFF. The rearrangement joins TRBV6-2 or TRBV6-3 to TRBJ2-2; D may be TRBD1 (6 bases). CDR1 MNHEY and CDR2 SVGEGT come from the germline V gene. Trimming took off 6 bases at V and 0 bases at J, with 23 bases between the two ends. The CDR3 sequence is 19 residues long.